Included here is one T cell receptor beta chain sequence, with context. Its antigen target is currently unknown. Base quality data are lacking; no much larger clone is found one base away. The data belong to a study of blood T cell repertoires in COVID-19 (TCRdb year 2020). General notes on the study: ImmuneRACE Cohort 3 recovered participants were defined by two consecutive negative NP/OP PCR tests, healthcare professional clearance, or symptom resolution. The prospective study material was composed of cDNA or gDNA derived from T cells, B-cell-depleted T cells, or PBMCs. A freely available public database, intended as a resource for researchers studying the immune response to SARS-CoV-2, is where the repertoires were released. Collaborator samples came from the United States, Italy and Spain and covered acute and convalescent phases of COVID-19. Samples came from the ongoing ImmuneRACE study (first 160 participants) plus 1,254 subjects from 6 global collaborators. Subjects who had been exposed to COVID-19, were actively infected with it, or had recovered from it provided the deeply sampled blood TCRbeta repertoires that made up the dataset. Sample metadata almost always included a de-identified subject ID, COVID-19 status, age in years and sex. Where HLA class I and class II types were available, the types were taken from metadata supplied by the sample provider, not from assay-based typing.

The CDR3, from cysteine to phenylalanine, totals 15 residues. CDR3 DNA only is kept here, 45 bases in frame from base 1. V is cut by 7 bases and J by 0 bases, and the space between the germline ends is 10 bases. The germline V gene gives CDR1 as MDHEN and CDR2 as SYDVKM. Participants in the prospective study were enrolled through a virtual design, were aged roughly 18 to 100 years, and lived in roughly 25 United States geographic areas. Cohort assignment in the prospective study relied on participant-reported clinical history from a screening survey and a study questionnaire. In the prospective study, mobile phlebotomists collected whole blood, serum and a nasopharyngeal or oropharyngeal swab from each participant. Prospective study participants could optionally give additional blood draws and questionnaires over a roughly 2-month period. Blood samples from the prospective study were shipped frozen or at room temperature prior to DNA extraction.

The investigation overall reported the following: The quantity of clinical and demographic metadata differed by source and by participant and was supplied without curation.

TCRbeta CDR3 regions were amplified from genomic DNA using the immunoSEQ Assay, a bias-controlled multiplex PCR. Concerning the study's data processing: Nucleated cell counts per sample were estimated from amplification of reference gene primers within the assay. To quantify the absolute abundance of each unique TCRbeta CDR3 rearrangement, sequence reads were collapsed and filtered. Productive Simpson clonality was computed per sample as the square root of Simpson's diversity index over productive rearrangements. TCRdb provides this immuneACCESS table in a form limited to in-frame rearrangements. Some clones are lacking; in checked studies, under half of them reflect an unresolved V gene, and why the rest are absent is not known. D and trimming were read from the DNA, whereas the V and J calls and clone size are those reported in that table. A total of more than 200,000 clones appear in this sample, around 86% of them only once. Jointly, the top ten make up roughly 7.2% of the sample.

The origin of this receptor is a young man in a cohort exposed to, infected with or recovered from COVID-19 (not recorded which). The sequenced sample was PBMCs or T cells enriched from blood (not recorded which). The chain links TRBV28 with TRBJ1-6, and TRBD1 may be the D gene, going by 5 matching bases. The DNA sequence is TGTGCCAGCATGGGGCACTTCTCCTATAATTCACCCCTCCACTTT. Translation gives CASMGHFSYNSPLHF.